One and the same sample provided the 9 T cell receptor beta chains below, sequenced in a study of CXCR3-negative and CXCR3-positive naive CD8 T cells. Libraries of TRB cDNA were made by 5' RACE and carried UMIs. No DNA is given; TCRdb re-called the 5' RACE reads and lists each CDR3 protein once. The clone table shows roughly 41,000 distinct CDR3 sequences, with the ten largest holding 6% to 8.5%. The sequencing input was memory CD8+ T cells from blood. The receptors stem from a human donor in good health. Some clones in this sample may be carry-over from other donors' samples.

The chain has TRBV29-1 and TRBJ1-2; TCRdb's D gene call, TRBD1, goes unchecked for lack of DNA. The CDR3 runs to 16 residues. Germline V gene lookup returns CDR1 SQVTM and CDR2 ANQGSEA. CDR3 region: CSVEDQGHRGGYGYTF.

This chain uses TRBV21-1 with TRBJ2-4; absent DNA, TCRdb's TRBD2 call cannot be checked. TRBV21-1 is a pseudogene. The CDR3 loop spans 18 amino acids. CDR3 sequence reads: CASSKGRIAGGPGDIQYF.

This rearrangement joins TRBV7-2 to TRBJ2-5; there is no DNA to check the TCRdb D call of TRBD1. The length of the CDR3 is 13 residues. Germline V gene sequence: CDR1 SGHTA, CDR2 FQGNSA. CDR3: CASNLGTGQTQYF. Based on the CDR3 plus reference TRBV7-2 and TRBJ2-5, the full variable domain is GAGVSQSPSNKVTEKGKDVELRCDPISGHTALYWYRQSLGQGLEFLIYFQGNSAPDKSGLPSDRFSAERTGGSVSTLTIQRTQQEDSAVYLCASNLGTGQTQYFGPGTRLLVL.

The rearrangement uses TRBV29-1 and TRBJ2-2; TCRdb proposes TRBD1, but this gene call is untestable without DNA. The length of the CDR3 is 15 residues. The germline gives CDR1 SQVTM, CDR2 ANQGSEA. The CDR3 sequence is CSVEPGQGVTGELFF.

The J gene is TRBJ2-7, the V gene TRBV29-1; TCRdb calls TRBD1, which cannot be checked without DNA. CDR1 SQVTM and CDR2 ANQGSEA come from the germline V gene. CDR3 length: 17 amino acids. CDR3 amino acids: CSVEGMTGTGSVYEQYF.

This CDR3 is CASSPDRGVYEQYF. The V gene is TRBV7-9, the J gene TRBJ2-7; the TCRdb D gene call, TRBD1, has no DNA to confirm it. Germline CDR1 SEHNR, CDR2 FQNEAQ (reference sequence). There are 14 residues in the CDR3.

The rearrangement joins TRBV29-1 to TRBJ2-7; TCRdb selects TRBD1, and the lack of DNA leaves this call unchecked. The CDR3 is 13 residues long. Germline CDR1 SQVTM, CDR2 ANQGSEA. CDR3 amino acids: CSVPGRRSYEQYF.

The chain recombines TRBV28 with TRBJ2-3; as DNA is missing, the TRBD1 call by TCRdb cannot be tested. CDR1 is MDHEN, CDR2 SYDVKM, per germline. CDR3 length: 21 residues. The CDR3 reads CASSFPRLHHPGQGSTDTQYF.

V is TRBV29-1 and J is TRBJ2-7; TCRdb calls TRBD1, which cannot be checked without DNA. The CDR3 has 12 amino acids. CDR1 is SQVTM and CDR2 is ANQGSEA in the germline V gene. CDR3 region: CSAQGSEYEQYF.